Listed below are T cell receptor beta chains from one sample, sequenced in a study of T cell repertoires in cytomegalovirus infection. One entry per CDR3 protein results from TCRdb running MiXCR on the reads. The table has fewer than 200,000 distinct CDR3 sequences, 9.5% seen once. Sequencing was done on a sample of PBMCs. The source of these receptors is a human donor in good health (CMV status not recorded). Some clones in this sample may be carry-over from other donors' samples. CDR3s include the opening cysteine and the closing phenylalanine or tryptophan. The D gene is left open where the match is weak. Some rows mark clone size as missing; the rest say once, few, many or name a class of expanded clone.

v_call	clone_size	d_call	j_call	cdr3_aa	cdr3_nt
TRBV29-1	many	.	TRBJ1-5	CSVEGDSNQPQHF	TGCAGCGTTGAAGGGGACAGCAATCAGCCCCAGCATTTT
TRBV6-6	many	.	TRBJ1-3	CASSDPSGNTIYF	TGTGCCAGCAGTGACCCCTCTGGAAACACCATATATTTT
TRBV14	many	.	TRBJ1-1	CASSQDQNTEAFF	TGTGCCAGCAGCCAAGACCAGAACACTGAAGCTTTCTTT
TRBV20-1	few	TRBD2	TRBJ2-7	CSASLAGGWGEQYF	TGCAGTGCTAGTCTAGCGGGAGGGTGGGGCGAGCAGTACTTC
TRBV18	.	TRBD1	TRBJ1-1	CASSSTGRETEAFF	TGTGCCAGCTCATCGACAGGGAGGGAAACTGAAGCTTTCTTT
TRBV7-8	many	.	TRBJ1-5	CASSRGPIWNQPQHF	TGTGCCAGCAGCCGGGGCCCAATTTGGAATCAGCCCCAGCATTTT
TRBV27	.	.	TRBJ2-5	CASSATYREHETQYF	TGTGCCAGCAGTGCAACATACAGGGAGCATGAGACCCAGTACTTC
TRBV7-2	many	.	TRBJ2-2	CASSLVVLGTGELFF	TGTGCCAGCAGCTTAGTCGTTTTGGGCACCGGGGAGCTGTTTTTT
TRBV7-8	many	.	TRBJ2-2	CASSERDFTYTGELFF	TGTGCCAGCAGCGAACGGGACTTTACCTACACCGGGGAGCTGTTTTTT
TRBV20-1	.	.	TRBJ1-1	CSARDRTGYTEAFF	TGCAGTGCTAGAGACCGAACAGGGTATACTGAAGCTTTCTTT
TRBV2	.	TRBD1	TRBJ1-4	CASSTGQGSREKLFF	TGTGCCAGCAGTACCGGACAGGGTTCTCGAGAAAAACTGTTTTTT
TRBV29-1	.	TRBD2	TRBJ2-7	CSVVIGGVIVEQYF	TGCAGCGTTGTTATCGGGGGGGTGATTGTCGAGCAGTACTTC
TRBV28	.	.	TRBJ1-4	CASSWRARGEKLFF	TGTGCCAGCAGTTGGAGGGCGAGGGGAGAAAAACTGTTTTTT
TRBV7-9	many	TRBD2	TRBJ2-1	CASSPKVRLAGNEQFF	TGTGCCAGCAGCCCCAAAGTCCGACTAGCGGGCAATGAGCAGTTCTTC
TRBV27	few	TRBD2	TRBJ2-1	CASSFGLANNEQFF	TGTGCCAGCAGTTTTGGACTAGCTAACAATGAGCAGTTCTTC
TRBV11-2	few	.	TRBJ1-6	CASSLALAGNSPLHF	TGTGCCAGCAGCTTAGCACTGGCTGGAAATTCACCCCTCCACTTT
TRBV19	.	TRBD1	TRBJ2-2	CASMGTGDTGELFF	TGTGCCAGTATGGGGACAGGGGACACCGGGGAGCTGTTTTTT
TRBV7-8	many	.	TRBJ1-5	CASSLRGQNLQPQHF	TGTGCCAGCAGCTTACGTGGCCAGAACTTGCAGCCCCAGCATTTT
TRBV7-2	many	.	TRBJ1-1	CASSYLQDTEAFF	TGTGCCAGCAGCTACCTACAGGACACTGAAGCTTTCTTT
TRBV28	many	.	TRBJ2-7	CASIGTPSSYEQYF	TGTGCCAGCATTGGGACTCCGAGCTCCTACGAGCAGTACTTC
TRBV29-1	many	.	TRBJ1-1	CSVESQSEAFF	TGCAGCGTTGAATCGCAGTCCGAAGCTTTCTTT
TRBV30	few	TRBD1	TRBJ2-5	CASRDSQETQYF	TGTGCCTCTCGGGACAGCCAAGAGACCCAGTACTTC
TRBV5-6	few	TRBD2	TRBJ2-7	CASTRGGSSYEQYF	TGTGCCAGCACCCGCGGGGGGAGCTCCTACGAGCAGTACTTC
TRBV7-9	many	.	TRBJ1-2	CASSLDGLGLYGYTF	TGTGCCAGCAGCTTAGACGGCCTAGGGCTCTATGGCTACACCTTC
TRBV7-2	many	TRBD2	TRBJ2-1	CASSLDGTSRDNEQFF	TGTGCCAGCAGCCTAGATGGGACTAGTCGGGACAATGAGCAGTTCTTC
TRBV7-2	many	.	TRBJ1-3	CASSLGVLGNTIYF	TGTGCCAGCAGCCTTGGGGTACTTGGAAACACCATATATTTT
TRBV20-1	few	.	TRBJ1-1	CSAKTTMNTEAFF	TGCAGTGCAAAAACAACAATGAACACTGAAGCTTTCTTT
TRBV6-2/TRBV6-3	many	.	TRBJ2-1	CAIESTGADYNEQFF	TGTGCCATCGAGTCAACGGGAGCCGACTACAATGAGCAGTTCTTC